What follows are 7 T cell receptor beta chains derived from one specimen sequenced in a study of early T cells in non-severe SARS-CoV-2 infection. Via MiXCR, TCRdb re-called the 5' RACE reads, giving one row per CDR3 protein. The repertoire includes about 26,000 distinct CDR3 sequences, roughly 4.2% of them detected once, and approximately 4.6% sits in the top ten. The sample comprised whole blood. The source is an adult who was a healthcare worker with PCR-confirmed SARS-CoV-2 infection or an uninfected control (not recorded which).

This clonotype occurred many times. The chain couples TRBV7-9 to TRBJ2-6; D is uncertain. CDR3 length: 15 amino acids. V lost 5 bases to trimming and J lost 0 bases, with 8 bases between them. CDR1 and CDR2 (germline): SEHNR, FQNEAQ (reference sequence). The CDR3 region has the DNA TGTGCCAGCAGCCAACGTAGCTCTGGGGCCAACGTCCTGACTTTC. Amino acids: CASSQRSSGANVLTF.

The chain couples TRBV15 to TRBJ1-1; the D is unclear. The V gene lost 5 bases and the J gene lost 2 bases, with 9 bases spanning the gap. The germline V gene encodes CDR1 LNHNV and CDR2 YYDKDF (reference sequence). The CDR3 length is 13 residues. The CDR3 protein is CATSSWPNTEAFF. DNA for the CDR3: TGTGCCACCAGCTCTTGGCCAAACACTGAAGCTTTCTTT. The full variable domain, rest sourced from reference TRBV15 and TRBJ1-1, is DAMVIQNPRYQVTQFGKPVTLSCSQTLNHNVMYWYQQKSSQAPKLLFHYYDKDFNNEADTPDNFQSRRPNTSFCFLDIRSPGLGDTAMYLCATSSWPNTEAFFGQGTRLTVV.

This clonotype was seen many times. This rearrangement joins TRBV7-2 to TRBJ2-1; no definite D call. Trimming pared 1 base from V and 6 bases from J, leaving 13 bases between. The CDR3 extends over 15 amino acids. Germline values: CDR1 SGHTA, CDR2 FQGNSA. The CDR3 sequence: CASSLDLRPGNEQFF. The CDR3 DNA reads TGTGCCAGCAGCTTAGATCTAAGGCCCGGCAATGAGCAGTTCTTC.

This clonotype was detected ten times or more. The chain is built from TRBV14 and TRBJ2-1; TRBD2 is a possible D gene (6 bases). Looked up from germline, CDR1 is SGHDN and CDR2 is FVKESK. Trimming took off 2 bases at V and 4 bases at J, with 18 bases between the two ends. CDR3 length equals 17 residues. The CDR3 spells CASSQLGRGSSYNEQFF. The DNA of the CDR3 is TGTGCCAGCAGCCAACTTGGCCGGGGGAGCTCGTACAATGAGCAGTTCTTC. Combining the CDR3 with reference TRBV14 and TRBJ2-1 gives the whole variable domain EAGVTQFPSHSVIEKGQTVTLRCDPISGHDNLYWYRRVMGKEIKFLLHFVKESKQDESGMPNNRFLAERTGGTYSTLKVQPAELEDSGVYFCASSQLGRGSSYNEQFFGPGTRLTVL.

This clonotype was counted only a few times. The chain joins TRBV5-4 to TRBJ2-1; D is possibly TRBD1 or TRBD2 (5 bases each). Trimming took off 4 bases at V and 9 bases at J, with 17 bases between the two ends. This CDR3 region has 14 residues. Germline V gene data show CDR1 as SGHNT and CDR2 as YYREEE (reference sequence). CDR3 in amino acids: CASSLGDVEGEQFF. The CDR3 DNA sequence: TGTGCCAGCAGCCTGGGGGATGTTGAGGGTGAGCAGTTCTTC.

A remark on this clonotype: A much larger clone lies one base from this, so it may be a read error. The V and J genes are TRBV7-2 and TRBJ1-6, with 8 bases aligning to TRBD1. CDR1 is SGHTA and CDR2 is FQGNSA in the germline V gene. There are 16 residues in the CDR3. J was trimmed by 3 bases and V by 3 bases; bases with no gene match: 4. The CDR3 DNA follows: TGTACCAGCAGCTTCAGGGGGCCCCTCTATAATTCACCCCTCCACTTT. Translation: CTSSFRGPLYNSPLHF.

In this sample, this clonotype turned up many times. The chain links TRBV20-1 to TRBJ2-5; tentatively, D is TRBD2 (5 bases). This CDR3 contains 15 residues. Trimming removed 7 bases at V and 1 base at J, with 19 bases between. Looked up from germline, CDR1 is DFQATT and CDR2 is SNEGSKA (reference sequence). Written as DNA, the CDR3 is TGCAGTGTAAGGAAGTGGCGGGTCCTCCAAGAGACCCAGTACTTC. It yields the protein CSVRKWRVLQETQYF.